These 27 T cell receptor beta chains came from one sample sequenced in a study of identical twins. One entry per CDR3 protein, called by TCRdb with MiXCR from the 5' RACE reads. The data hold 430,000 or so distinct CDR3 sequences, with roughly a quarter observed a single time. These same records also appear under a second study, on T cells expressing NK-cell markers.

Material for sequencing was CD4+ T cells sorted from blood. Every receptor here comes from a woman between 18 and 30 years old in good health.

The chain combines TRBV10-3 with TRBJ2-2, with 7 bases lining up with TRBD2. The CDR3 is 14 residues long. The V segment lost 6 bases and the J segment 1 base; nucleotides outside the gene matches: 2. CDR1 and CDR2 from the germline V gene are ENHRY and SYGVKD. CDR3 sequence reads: CAIRAGENTGELFF. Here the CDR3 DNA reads TGTGCCATCAGGGCGGGAGAGAACACCGGGGAGCTGTTTTTT.

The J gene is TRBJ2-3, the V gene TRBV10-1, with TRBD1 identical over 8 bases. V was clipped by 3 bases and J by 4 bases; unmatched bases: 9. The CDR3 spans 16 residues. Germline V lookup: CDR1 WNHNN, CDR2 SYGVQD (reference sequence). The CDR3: CASSEGEGRGPDTQYF. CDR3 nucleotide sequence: TGCGCCAGCAGTGAAGGGGAAGGCAGGGGGCCAGATACGCAGTATTTT.

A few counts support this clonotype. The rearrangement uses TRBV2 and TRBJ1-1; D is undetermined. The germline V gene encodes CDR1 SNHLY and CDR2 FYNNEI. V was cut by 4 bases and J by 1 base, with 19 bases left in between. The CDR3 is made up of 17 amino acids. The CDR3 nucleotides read TGTGCCAGCAGTGGAAAGACACCCCTGCGCCCGAACACTGAAGCTTTCTTT. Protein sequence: CASSGKTPLRPNTEAFF.

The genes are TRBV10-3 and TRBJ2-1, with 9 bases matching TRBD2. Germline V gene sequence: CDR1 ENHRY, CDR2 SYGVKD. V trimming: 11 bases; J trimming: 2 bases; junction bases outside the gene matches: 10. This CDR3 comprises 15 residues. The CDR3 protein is CAARSSGEPYNEQFF. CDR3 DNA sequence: TGTGCCGCGCGGTCTAGCGGGGAACCCTACAATGAGCAGTTCTTC.

This CDR3 is CASSSGTVLYEQYF. The CDR3, as DNA: TGTGCCAGCAGTTCCGGGACAGTTCTCTACGAGCAGTACTTC. This chain joins TRBV6-5 and TRBJ2-7; 7 bases match TRBD1. CDR3 size: 14 residues. Germline V gene sequence: CDR1 MNHEY, CDR2 SVGAGI. The ends lost 4 bases at V and 3 bases at J; junction bases unmatched: 6.

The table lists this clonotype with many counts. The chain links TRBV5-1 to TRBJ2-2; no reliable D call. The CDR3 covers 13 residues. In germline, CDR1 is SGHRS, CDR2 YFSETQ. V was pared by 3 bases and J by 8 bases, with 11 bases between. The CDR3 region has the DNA TGCGCCAGCAGCTCGCTTGCAGTTGGGGAGCTGTTTTTT. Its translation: CASSSLAVGELFF.

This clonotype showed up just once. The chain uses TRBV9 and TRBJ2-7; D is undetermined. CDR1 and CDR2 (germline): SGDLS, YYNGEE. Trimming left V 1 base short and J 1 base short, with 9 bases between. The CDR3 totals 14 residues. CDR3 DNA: TGTGCCAGCAGCGTATCGGACCGTTCCTACGAGCAGTACTTC. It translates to CASSVSDRSYEQYF.

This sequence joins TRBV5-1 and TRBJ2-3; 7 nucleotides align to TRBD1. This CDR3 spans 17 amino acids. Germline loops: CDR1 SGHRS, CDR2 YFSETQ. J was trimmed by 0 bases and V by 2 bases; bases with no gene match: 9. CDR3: CASSLNPGTVSTDTQYF. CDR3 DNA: TGCGCCAGCAGCTTAAATCCCGGGACAGTTAGCACAGATACGCAGTATTTT.

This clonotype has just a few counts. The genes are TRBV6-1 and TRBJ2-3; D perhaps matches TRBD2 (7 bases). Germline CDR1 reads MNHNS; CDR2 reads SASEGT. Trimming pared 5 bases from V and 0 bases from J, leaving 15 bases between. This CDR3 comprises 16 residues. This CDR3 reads CASSRSGRGSTDTQYF. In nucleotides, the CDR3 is TGTGCCAGCAGTCGCTCTGGGAGGGGGAGCACAGATACGCAGTATTTT.

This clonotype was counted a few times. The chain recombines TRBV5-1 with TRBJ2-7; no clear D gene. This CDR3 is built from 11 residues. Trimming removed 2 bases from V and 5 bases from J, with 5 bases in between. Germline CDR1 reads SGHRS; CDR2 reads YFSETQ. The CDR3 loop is CASSFGHEQYF. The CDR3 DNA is TGCGCCAGCAGCTTCGGCCACGAGCAGTACTTC.

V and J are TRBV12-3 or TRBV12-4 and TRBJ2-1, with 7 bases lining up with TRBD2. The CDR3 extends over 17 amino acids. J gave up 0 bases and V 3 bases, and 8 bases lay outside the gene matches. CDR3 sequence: CASSLLAAIRSYNEQFF. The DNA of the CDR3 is TGTGCCAGCAGTTTGCTAGCGGCTATACGCTCCTACAATGAGCAGTTCTTC.

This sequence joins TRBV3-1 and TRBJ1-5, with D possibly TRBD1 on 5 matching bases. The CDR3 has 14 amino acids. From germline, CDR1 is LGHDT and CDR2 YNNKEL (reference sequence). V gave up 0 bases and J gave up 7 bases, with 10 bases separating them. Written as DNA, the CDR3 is TGTGCCAGCAGCCAAGATTGGCGGGGCCAGCCCCAGCATTTT. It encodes CASSQDWRGQPQHF.

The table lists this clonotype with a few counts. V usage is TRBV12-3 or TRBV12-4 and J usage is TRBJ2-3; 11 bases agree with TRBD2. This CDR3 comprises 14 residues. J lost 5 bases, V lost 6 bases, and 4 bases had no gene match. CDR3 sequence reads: CASRRGLAGDTQYF. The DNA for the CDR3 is TGTGCCAGCAGGAGAGGACTAGCGGGAGATACGCAGTATTTT.

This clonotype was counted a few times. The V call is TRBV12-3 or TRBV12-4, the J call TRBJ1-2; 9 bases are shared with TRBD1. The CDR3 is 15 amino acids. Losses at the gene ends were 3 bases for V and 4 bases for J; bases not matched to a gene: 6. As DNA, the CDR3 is TGTGCCAGCAGTTTGTACGGGGACAGGGCCTATGGCTACACCTTC. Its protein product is CASSLYGDRAYGYTF.

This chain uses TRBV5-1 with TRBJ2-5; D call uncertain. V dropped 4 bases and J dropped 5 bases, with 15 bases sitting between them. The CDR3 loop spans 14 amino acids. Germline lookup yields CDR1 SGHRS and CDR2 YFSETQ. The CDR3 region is CASSPNLVGETQYF. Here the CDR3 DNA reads TGCGCCAGCAGCCCGAACTTAGTGGGGGAGACCCAGTACTTC.

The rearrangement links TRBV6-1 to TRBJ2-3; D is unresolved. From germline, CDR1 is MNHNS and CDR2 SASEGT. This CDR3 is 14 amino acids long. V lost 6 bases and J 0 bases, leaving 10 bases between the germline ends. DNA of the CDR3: TGTGCCAGCAGACGTAGACTCAGCACAGATACGCAGTATTTT. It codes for CASRRRLSTDTQYF.

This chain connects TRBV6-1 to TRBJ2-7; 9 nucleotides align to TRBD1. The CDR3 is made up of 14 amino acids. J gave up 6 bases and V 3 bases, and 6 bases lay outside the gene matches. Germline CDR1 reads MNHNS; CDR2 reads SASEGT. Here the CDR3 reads CASSDPGQGSEQYF. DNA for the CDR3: TGTGCCAGCAGTGACCCCGGACAGGGGTCCGAGCAGTACTTC.

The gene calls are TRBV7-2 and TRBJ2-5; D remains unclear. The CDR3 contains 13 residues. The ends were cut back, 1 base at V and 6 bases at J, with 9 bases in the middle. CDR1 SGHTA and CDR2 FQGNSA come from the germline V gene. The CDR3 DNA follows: TGTGCCAGCAGCTTAGAAACGGACCAGACCCAGTACTTC. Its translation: CASSLETDQTQYF.

The CDR3 loop is CASGLESGTEAFF. The CDR3 DNA reads as TGTGCCAGCGGCCTAGAATCGGGCACTGAAGCTTTCTTT. The chain recombines TRBV2 with TRBJ1-1; D remains ambiguous. V gave up 8 bases and J gave up 4 bases, with 14 bases separating them. The CDR3 extends over 13 amino acids. Germline assignment: CDR1 SNHLY and CDR2 FYNNEI.

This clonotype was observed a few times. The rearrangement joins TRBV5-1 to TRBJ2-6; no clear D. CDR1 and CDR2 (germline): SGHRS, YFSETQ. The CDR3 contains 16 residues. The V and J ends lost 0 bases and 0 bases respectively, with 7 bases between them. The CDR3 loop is CASSLGSHSGANVLTF. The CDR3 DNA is TGCGCCAGCAGCTTGGGTTCCCACTCTGGGGCCAACGTCCTGACTTTC.

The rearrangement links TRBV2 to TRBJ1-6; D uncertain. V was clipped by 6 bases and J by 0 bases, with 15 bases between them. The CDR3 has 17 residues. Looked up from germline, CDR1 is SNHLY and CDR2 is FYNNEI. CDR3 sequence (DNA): TGTGCCAGCAGGCACGTACCCGGGAGCTCCTATAATTCACCCCTCCACTTT. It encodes CASRHVPGSSYNSPLHF.

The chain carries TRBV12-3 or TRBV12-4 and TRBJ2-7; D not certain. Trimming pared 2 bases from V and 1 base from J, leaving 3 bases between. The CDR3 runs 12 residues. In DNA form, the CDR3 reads TGTGCCAGCAGTTTATTTTCCTACGAGCAGTACTTC. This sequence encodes CASSLFSYEQYF.

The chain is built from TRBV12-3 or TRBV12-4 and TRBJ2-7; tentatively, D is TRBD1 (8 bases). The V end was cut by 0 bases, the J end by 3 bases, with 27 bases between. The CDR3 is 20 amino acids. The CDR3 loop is CASSLAAGGYQGLEDYEQYF. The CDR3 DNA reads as TGTGCCAGCAGTTTAGCAGCAGGGGGCTACCAAGGACTAGAAGACTACGAGCAGTACTTC.

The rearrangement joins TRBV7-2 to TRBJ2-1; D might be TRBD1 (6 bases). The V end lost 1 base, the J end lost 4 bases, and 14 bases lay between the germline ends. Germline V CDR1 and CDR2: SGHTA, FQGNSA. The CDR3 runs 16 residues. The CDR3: CASSLEQGEFYNEQFF. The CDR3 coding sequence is TGTGCCAGCAGCTTAGAACAGGGAGAATTTTACAATGAGCAGTTCTTC.

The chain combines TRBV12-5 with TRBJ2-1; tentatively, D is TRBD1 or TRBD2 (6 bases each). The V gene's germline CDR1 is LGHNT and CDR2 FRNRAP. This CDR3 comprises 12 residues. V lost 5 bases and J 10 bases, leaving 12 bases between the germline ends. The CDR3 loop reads CASGQWGAEQFF. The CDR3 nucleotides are TGTGCTAGTGGTCAATGGGGGGCCGAGCAGTTCTTC.

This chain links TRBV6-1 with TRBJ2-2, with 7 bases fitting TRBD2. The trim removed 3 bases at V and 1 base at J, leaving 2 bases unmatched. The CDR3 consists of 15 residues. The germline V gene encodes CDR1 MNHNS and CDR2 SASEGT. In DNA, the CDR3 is TGTGCCAGCAGTGACACGGGGGGGAACACCGGGGAGCTGTTTTTT. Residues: CASSDTGGNTGELFF.

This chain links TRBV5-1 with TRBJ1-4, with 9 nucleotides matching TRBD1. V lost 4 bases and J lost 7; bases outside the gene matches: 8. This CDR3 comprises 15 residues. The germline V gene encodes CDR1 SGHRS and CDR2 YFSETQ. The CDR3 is CASSPLQGAGEKLFF. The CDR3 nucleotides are TGCGCCAGCAGCCCTCTACAGGGGGCCGGTGAAAAACTGTTTTTT.